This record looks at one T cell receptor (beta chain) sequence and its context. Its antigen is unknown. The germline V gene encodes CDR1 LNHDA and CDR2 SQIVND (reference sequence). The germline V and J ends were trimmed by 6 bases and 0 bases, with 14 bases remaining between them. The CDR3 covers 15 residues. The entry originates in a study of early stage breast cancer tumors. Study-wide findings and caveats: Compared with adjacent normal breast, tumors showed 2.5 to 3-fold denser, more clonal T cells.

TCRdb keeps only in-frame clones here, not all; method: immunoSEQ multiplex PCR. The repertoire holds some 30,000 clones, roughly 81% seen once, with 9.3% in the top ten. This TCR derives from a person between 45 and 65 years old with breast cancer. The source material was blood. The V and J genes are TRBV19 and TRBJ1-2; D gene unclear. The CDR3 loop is CASRSTVEANYGYTF. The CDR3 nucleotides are TGTGCCAGTAGATCCACAGTGGAGGCTAACTATGGCTACACCTTC.